Presented here are 19 T cell receptor beta chains from one specimen sequenced in a study of blood T cell repertoires in COVID-19. Repertoires were generated with immunoSEQ multiplex PCR, while TCRdb's copy carries only in-frame clones and drops some. The sample includes 250,000 to 300,000 clones, nearly 90% seen only once; the top ten take under 2.5%. Sequenced sample: PBMCs or T cells enriched from blood (not recorded which). The source of these receptors is a woman in her fifties or sixties who had recovered from COVID-19.

V gene TRBV28 combines with J gene TRBJ2-7; 10 nucleotides match TRBD1. Germline CDR1 is MDHEN and CDR2 is SYDVKM. CDR3 size: 14 residues. Losses at the gene ends were 4 bases for V and 4 bases for J; bases not matched to a gene: 4. This CDR3 is CASSSPGQGYEQYF. DNA of the CDR3: TGTGCCAGCAGTTCTCCGGGACAGGGGTACGAGCAGTACTTC.

The chain recombines TRBV28 with TRBJ2-2; a weak D match, TRBD1 (6 bases). This CDR3 comprises 16 residues. V gave up 7 bases and J gave up 4 bases, with 19 bases separating them. Germline V gene lookup returns CDR1 MDHEN and CDR2 SYDVKM. CDR3 nucleotide sequence: TGTGCCAGCACCACTACAGGGAGACTAACCACCGGGGAGCTGTTTTTT. This encodes CASTTTGRLTTGELFF.

The rearrangement links TRBV28 to TRBJ1-2, with D unresolved. V lost 4 bases and J lost 8, with 17 bases in between. This CDR3 has 14 residues. Germline CDR1 is MDHEN and CDR2 is SYDVKM. This chain's CDR3 is CASSSPRGGEGYTF. DNA of the CDR3: TGTGCCAGCAGTTCCCCGCGGGGAGGAGAGGGCTACACCTTC.

This rearrangement joins TRBV28 to TRBJ1-1, with D tentatively TRBD1 (6 bases). The V end lost 10 bases, the J end lost 7 bases, and 19 bases lay between the germline ends. Germline assignment: CDR1 MDHEN and CDR2 SYDVKM. This CDR3 is 13 amino acids long. CDR3 DNA: TGTGCCACAGGCGGGGGGGCCCTCGATGAAGCTTTCTTT. Amino acid sequence: CATGGGALDEAFF.

The V and J genes are TRBV28 and TRBJ2-7, with D tentatively TRBD2 (5 bases). The germline V gene encodes CDR1 MDHEN and CDR2 SYDVKM. With 2 bases removed from V and 3 bases from J, the gap between germline ends came to 8 bases. The CDR3 runs to 13 residues. As DNA, the CDR3 is TGTGCCAGCAGTTTACCGGGGAACTACGAGCAGTACTTC. Amino acids: CASSLPGNYEQYF.

The V call is TRBV27, the J call TRBJ2-7, with TRBD1 matching 8 bases. Germline V gene lookup returns CDR1 MNHEY and CDR2 SMNVEV (reference sequence). The CDR3 covers 15 residues. V was pared by 3 bases and J by 3 bases, with 7 bases of the junction left unmatched. In nucleotides, the CDR3 is TGTGCCAGCAGTTTGAGTGACAGGGGAAGCTACGAGCAGTACTTC. It codes for CASSLSDRGSYEQYF.

This chain uses TRBV6-6 with TRBJ1-3; D is unresolved. The CDR3 length is 14 residues. Trimming took 6 bases from V and 4 from J, leaving 13 bases between them. The germline V gene encodes CDR1 MNHNY and CDR2 SVGAGI (reference sequence). The DNA of the CDR3 is TGTGCCAGCAGCCCAACTTCGGGAGGAAACACCATATATTTT. Translated, it gives CASSPTSGGNTIYF.

V and J are TRBV29-1 and TRBJ1-2; 8 bases are a match to TRBD1. The length of the CDR3 is 13 residues. Germline V gene sequence: CDR1 SQVTM, CDR2 ANQGSEA. V gave up 2 bases and J gave up 8 bases; unmatched junction bases: 7. CDR3 nucleotides: TGCAGCGTTGAAAGTGGGACAGGCGTGGGCTACACCTTC. This translates into CSVESGTGVGYTF. The full variable domain, completed using reference TRBV29-1 and TRBJ1-2, is SAVISQKPSRDICQRGTSLTIQCQVDSQVTMMFWYRQQPGQSLTLIATANQGSEATYESGFVIDKFPISRPNLTFSTLTVSNMSPEDSSIYLCSVESGTGVGYTFGSGTRLTVV.

This chain links TRBV7-9 with TRBJ2-6; weak D call: TRBD1 (5 bases). Trimming cost V 1 base and J 4 bases, with 17 bases left between them. The germline gives CDR1 SEHNR, CDR2 FQNEAQ (reference sequence). This CDR3 is built from 18 residues. CDR3 loop: CASSLVILSRVGANVLTF. CDR3 DNA: TGTGCCAGCAGCTTAGTTATCTTATCCAGGGTCGGGGCCAACGTCCTGACTTTC. Using reference TRBV7-9 and TRBJ2-6 for the parts outside the CDR3, the full variable domain is DTGVSQNPRHKITKRGQNVTFRCDPISEHNRLYWYRQTLGQGPEFLTYFQNEAQLEKSRLLSDRFSAERPKGSFSTLEIQRTEQGDSAMYLCASSLVILSRVGANVLTFGAGSRLTVL.

The genes are TRBV11-3 and TRBJ2-6; 7 bases are a match to TRBD1. Per germline, CDR1 SGHNT and CDR2 YENEEA. The length of the CDR3 is 17 residues. V lost 5 bases and J lost 0; bases outside the gene matches: 7. This CDR3 reads CASSPGTANSGANVLTF. The CDR3 region has the DNA TGTGCCAGCAGCCCCGGGACAGCGAACTCTGGGGCCAACGTCCTGACTTTC.

The chain is built from TRBV11-2 and TRBJ1-1; D gene uncertain. This CDR3 is 13 amino acids long. Germline CDR1 and CDR2: SGHAT and FQNNGV. The germline V and J ends were trimmed by 1 base and 4 bases, with 7 bases remaining between them. In DNA form, the CDR3 reads TGTGCCAGCAGCTTAGGGAGGCTCACTGAAGCTTTCTTT. Its translation: CASSLGRLTEAFF.

This chain links TRBV28 with TRBJ1-1, with TRBD1 identical over 8 bases. Germline V CDR1 and CDR2: MDHEN, SYDVKM. V trimming: 6 bases; J trimming: 1 base; junction bases outside the gene matches: 10. This CDR3 has 16 amino acids. The DNA of the CDR3 is TGTGCCAGCAGACAACCATCAGGACAGGGGAACACTGAAGCTTTCTTT. Its translation is CASRQPSGQGNTEAFF. The variable domain in full, completed from reference TRBV28 and TRBJ1-1, reads DVKVTQSSRYLVKRTGEKVFLECVQDMDHENMFWYRQDPGLGLRLIYFSYDVKMKEKGDIPEGYSVSREKKERFSLILESASTNQTSMYLCASRQPSGQGNTEAFFGQGTRLTVV.

The rearrangement links TRBV11-1 to TRBJ2-7; D may be TRBD2 (5 bases). CDR1 SGHAT and CDR2 FQDESV come from the germline V gene (reference sequence). This CDR3 region has 16 residues. The V end lost 5 bases, the J end lost 0 bases, and 17 bases lay between the germline ends. The CDR3 coding sequence is TGTGCCAGCAGCCCACTTGAGCGGAAGAGCTCCTACGAGCAGTACTTC. Protein sequence: CASSPLERKSSYEQYF.

This chain links TRBV5-4 with TRBJ2-2; 14 nucleotides agree with TRBD2. In germline, CDR1 is SGHNT, CDR2 YYREEE (reference sequence). The CDR3 loop spans 18 amino acids. V was clipped by 4 bases and J by 1 base; unmatched bases: 6. The CDR3 nucleotides are TGTGCCAGCAGCCCGGGACTAGCGGGGGCCATGAACACCGGGGAGCTGTTTTTT. Residues: CASSPGLAGAMNTGELFF.

This clone was seen just once. This CDR3 is CATTLGEGGYTF. CDR3 sequence (DNA): TGTGCCACTACGCTCGGGGAGGGTGGCTACACCTTC. The V gene is TRBV3-1 (or the pseudogene TRBV3-2), the J gene TRBJ1-2; no clear D. The CDR3 extends over 12 amino acids. V gave up 10 bases and J gave up 7 bases, with 16 bases separating them. Germline loops: CDR1 LGHDT, CDR2 YNNKEL (reference sequence).

The chain carries TRBV19 and TRBJ1-5; possible D gene TRBD1, 5 bases. Trimming cost V 3 bases and J 1 base, with 19 bases left between them. This CDR3 is 18 amino acids long. The germline V gene encodes CDR1 LNHDA and CDR2 SQIVND (reference sequence). This CDR3 reads CASSMARAPSISNQPQHF. The DNA of the CDR3 is TGTGCCAGTAGTATGGCCAGGGCGCCATCTATAAGCAATCAGCCCCAGCATTTT. The full variable domain, in which reference TRBV19 and TRBJ1-5 provide the parts outside the CDR3, is DGGITQSPKYLFRKEGQNVTLSCEQNLNHDAMYWYRQDPGQGLRLIYYSQIVNDFQKGDIAEGYSVSREKKESFPLTVTSAQKNPTAFYLCASSMARAPSISNQPQHFGDGTRLSIL.

This sequence joins TRBV28 and TRBJ2-1, with TRBD2 identical over 10 bases. The CDR3 extends over 17 amino acids. The germline CDR1 and CDR2 sequences are MDHEN and SYDVKM. V lost 2 bases and J lost 9; bases outside the gene matches: 13. This CDR3 is CASSLLEASGRSGEQFF. CDR3 DNA: TGTGCCAGCAGTTTACTCGAGGCTAGCGGGAGATCCGGTGAGCAGTTCTTC.

The rearrangement links TRBV5-8 to TRBJ2-3, with TRBD2 identical over 12 bases. The CDR3 length is 16 residues. The J segment lost 4 bases and the V segment lost 4 bases, leaving 7 bases of the junction unmatched. CDR1 and CDR2 (germline): SGHTS, YDEGEE. DNA of the CDR3: TGTGCCAGCAGCGCCCGAGCTAGCGGGGGGGCAGATACGCAGTATTTT. As protein: CASSARASGGADTQYF.

The chain carries TRBV5-1 and TRBJ2-7, with TRBD2 as a possible D gene (6 bases). V was cut by 9 bases and J by 3 bases, with 28 bases left in between. Germline lookup yields CDR1 SGHRS and CDR2 YFSETQ. CDR3 length equals 17 residues. The CDR3 DNA sequence: TGCGCCACCGACACACGGGGCAGGGAGGCAGTAGGCTACGAGCAGTACTTC. This translates into CATDTRGREAVGYEQYF.